This entry features one T cell receptor (beta chain) sequence. These data are taken from a study of T cell responses to AZD1222 COVID-19 vaccine. TCRdb's copy holds only in-frame clones and misses some; the assay was immunoSEQ multiplex PCR. The table includes about 100,000 clones, over 70% detected once. Per the germline V gene, CDR1 is SGHRS and CDR2 is YFSETQ. Trimming took 4 bases from V and 0 from J, leaving 17 bases between them. The CDR3 runs 17 residues. The chain combines TRBV5-1 with TRBJ2-1; D assignment may be TRBD1 or TRBD2 (5 bases each). This receptor was taken from an adult in good health. The sequencing here drew on peripheral blood, taken on day 0 of AZD1222 vaccination. This CDR3 reads CASSPFGTGSSYNEQFF. The CDR3 bases are TGCGCCAGCAGCCCGTTCGGGACCGGTAGCTCCTACAATGAGCAGTTCTTC.